The 31 T cell receptor beta chains given below trace back to one sample, sequenced in a study of cytomegalovirus exposure and HLA in healthy donors. PCR employed 60 Vbeta and 13 Jbeta primers. Data came from immunoSEQ multiplex PCR; TCRdb stores just in-frame clones and leaves some out. The sample lists some 150,000 clones; around 75% were seen once. Sequencing input: PBMCs. All receptors come from a woman aged 30 to 39 in good health and CMV-seronegative.

This rearrangement joins TRBV5-3 to TRBJ2-7; 8 bases are a match to TRBD1. TRBV5-3 is marked as an open reading frame, function uncertain. The V segment lost 4 bases and the J segment 4 bases; nucleotides outside the gene matches: 16. The CDR3 sequence is 17 residues long. CDR3 loop: CARSVRTGGSEVYEQYF. CDR3 bases: TGTGCCAGAAGCGTTCGAACAGGGGGATCTGAGGTATACGAGCAGTACTTC.

This clone turned up a few times. The chain couples TRBV4-1 to TRBJ1-4, with a tentative D call TRBD1 (5 bases). Looked up from germline, CDR1 is MGHRA and CDR2 is YSYEKL. The CDR3 is 13 residues long. The V and J ends lost 5 bases and 7 bases respectively, with 11 bases between them. In DNA form, the CDR3 reads TGCGCCAGCAGCACCAGGGTTTTTGAAAAACTGTTTTTT. Protein: CASSTRVFEKLFF.

This chain connects TRBV7-3 to TRBJ2-5; weak D call: TRBD2 (6 bases). The CDR3 consists of 13 residues. Trimming shortened V by 4 bases and J by 4 bases, and 10 bases separated the two germline ends. CDR1 SGHTA and CDR2 FQGTGA come from the germline V gene. The CDR3 coding sequence is TGTGCCAGCAGCTGGGGACTTGGAGAGACCCAGTACTTC. Translating it yields CASSWGLGETQYF.

This clone was detected once. This chain connects TRBV19 to TRBJ2-7, with 7 bases fitting TRBD1. The length of the CDR3 is 14 residues. Germline lookup yields CDR1 LNHDA and CDR2 SQIVND (reference sequence). The junction had 6 bases not matched to a gene; V was cut back by 4 bases and J by 3 bases. CDR3 DNA: TGTGCCAGTAGTACTGGGACAGACCTCTACGAGCAGTACTTC. As protein: CASSTGTDLYEQYF.

The J gene is TRBJ2-7, the V gene TRBV28; 9 nucleotides line up with TRBD2. This CDR3 has 14 amino acids. Trimming removed 3 bases from V and 3 bases from J; junction bases left unmatched: 3. Looked up from germline, CDR1 is MDHEN and CDR2 is SYDVKM. The chain's CDR3 is CASSFLSGSYEQYF. DNA of the CDR3: TGTGCCAGCAGTTTCCTTAGCGGGAGCTACGAGCAGTACTTC.

This rearrangement joins TRBV11-2 to TRBJ2-2; D unclear. CDR1 and CDR2 from the germline V gene are SGHAT and FQNNGV. V was trimmed by 5 bases and J by 7 bases, leaving 8 bases between them. The CDR3 contains 12 residues. The CDR3 nucleotides read TGTGCCAGCAGCCTCGTTAACGGGGAGCTGTTTTTT. Translating gives CASSLVNGELFF.

V gene TRBV18 combines with J gene TRBJ1-2; 7 bases are shared with TRBD1. V was clipped by 5 bases and J by 2 bases; unmatched bases: 5. The CDR3 has 14 amino acids. Looked up from germline, CDR1 is KGHSH and CDR2 is LQKENI. CDR3 loop: CASSYRGENYGYTF. CDR3 nucleotides: TGTGCCAGCTCATACAGGGGTGAGAACTATGGCTACACCTTC.

The rearrangement uses TRBV19 and TRBJ1-5; 9 bases map to TRBD1. The CDR3 contains 15 residues. CDR1 is LNHDA and CDR2 is SQIVND in the germline V gene (reference sequence). V trimming: 7 bases; J trimming: 7 bases; junction bases outside the gene matches: 11. The CDR3 region is CASTGTGISGQPQHF. CDR3 nucleotide sequence: TGTGCCAGTACCGGGACAGGGATCTCCGGGCAGCCCCAGCATTTT.

There are a few counts of this clone. The chain's CDR3 is CASSFAANTEAFF. The CDR3 nucleotides read TGCGCCAGCAGCTTTGCGGCGAACACTGAAGCTTTCTTT. The chain is built from TRBV5-1 and TRBJ1-1; no reliable D call. The CDR3 contains 13 residues. The germline gives CDR1 SGHRS, CDR2 YFSETQ. The ends were cut back, 2 bases at V and 1 base at J, with 6 bases in the middle.

The rearrangement joins TRBV5-1 to TRBJ2-7; TRBD2 is a possible D gene (5 bases). From germline, CDR1 is SGHRS and CDR2 YFSETQ. V was pared by 2 bases and J by 6 bases, with 12 bases between. This CDR3 contains 13 residues. CDR3 sequence (DNA): TGCGCCAGCAGCTTCGAGCTAGCACGCGAGCAGTACTTC. Amino acid sequence: CASSFELAREQYF.

The J gene is TRBJ2-1, the V gene TRBV28, with D perhaps TRBD2 (6 bases). The germline V and J ends were trimmed by 5 bases and 5 bases, with 16 bases remaining between them. CDR1 is MDHEN and CDR2 is SYDVKM in the germline V gene. This CDR3 contains 15 residues. The DNA for the CDR3 is TGTGCCAGCAGTATCCTCGGGACTTGGCACAATGAGCAGTTCTTC. It encodes CASSILGTWHNEQFF.

CDR3 amino acids: CSVEEAGTYEQYF. CDR3 in DNA: TGCAGCGTTGAAGAAGCGGGGACCTACGAGCAGTACTTC. The chain uses TRBV29-1 and TRBJ2-7; 7 bases align to TRBD2. The CDR3 sequence is 13 residues long. V was pared by 0 bases and J by 2 bases, with 1 base of the junction left unmatched. Germline V lookup: CDR1 SQVTM, CDR2 ANQGSEA.

In its sample, this clone was seen a few times. The genes are TRBV30 and TRBJ1-5; possibly TRBD1 for D (6 bases). CDR1 is GTSNPN and CDR2 is SVGIG in the germline V gene (reference sequence). Trimming pared 4 bases from V and 2 bases from J, leaving 15 bases between. CDR3 length: 15 amino acids. For the CDR3, the DNA is TGTGCCTGGAAGATACAGGGCTGGGGCAATCAGCCCCAGCATTTT. Translated, it gives CAWKIQGWGNQPQHF.

In regard to this clone: A clone one base away is much larger, so this may be a read error. This chain joins TRBV5-6 and TRBJ1-5, with D unresolved. Germline loops: CDR1 SGHDT, CDR2 YYEEEE. The CDR3 is 16 residues long. Trimming cost V 0 bases and J 6 bases, with 16 bases left between them. The CDR3 coding sequence is TGTGCCAGCAGCTTGGCAGCGAACCCCCTCAGTCAGCCCCAGCATTTT. Translation: CASSLAANPLSQPQHF.

The chain combines TRBV6-1 with TRBJ2-3, with D possibly matching TRBD1 (6 bases). CDR1 and CDR2 (germline): MNHNS, SASEGT. V was clipped by 3 bases and J by 3 bases, with 7 bases between them. The CDR3 consists of 13 residues. The CDR3, as DNA: TGTGCCAGCAGTGATGGACAGACAGATACGCAGTATTTT. Protein sequence: CASSDGQTDTQYF.

The genes are TRBV19 and TRBJ2-7; 11 bases fit TRBD2. CDR1 is LNHDA, CDR2 SQIVND, per germline (reference sequence). This CDR3 is 17 amino acids long. The V gene end was trimmed by 3 bases and the J gene end by 2 bases; junction bases not matched to a gene: 9. As DNA, the CDR3 is TGTGCCAGTAGTATGGGTAGCGGGAGGGCCATCACCTACGAGCAGTACTTC. Translated, it gives CASSMGSGRAITYEQYF.

The chain combines TRBV15 with TRBJ1-1, with D hard to call. The CDR3 runs to 15 residues. Trimming left V 3 bases short and J 0 bases short, with 11 bases between. Germline CDR1 is LNHNV and CDR2 is YYDKDF (reference sequence). The CDR3 loop reads CATSRTTHMNTEAFF. As DNA, the CDR3 is TGTGCCACCAGCAGGACAACACACATGAACACTGAAGCTTTCTTT.

The table lists this clone with a few counts. This chain joins TRBV4-1 and TRBJ2-7; 7 bases map to TRBD1. V shed 1 base and J 2 bases; nucleotides not matched to a gene: 5. Germline CDR1 is MGHRA and CDR2 is YSYEKL. This CDR3 spans 15 amino acids. The CDR3 loop is CASSQGTGDPYEQYF. DNA for the CDR3: TGCGCCAGCAGCCAAGGGACAGGCGATCCCTACGAGCAGTACTTC.

This clone was counted a few times. The chain links TRBV25-1 to TRBJ1-1, with TRBD1 as a possible D gene (5 bases). Germline CDR1 and CDR2: MGHDK and SYGVNS. The CDR3 spans 15 residues. Between the trimmed V and J ends, which lost 5 bases and 5 bases, there was a span of 18 bases. DNA of the CDR3: TGTGCCAGCAGTCCCCCGGGGGTTGGAGGGACTGAAGCTTTCTTT. Its translation is CASSPPGVGGTEAFF.

This clone came up once. The chain joins TRBV6-4 to TRBJ1-1; D perhaps matches TRBD1 (5 bases). The CDR3 totals 14 residues. CDR1 and CDR2 (germline): MRHNA, SNTAGT. The germline V and J ends were trimmed by 2 bases and 5 bases, with 12 bases remaining between them. Here the CDR3 reads CASSDQGGETEAFF. For the CDR3, the DNA is TGTGCCAGCAGTGACCAGGGAGGGGAGACTGAAGCTTTCTTT.

The chain is built from TRBV6-1 and TRBJ2-1, with 11 bases lining up with TRBD2. The CDR3 covers 15 residues. CDR1 is MNHNS, CDR2 SASEGT, per germline. V gave up 6 bases and J gave up 3 bases; unmatched junction bases: 4. The CDR3 is CASRTSGAIYNEQFF. In DNA form, the CDR3 reads TGTGCCAGCAGGACTAGCGGGGCGATCTACAATGAGCAGTTCTTC.

This clone was found a few times. The J gene is TRBJ1-4, the V gene TRBV7-9; 7 bases are a match to TRBD1. V was pared by 5 bases and J by 5 bases, with 5 bases of the junction left unmatched. This CDR3 spans 14 amino acids. Germline V gene sequence: CDR1 SEHNR, CDR2 FQNEAQ (reference sequence). The CDR3 loop is CASSTGQDNEKLFF. In nucleotides, the CDR3 is TGTGCCAGCAGCACCGGACAGGACAATGAAAAACTGTTTTTT.

The chain links TRBV11-3 to TRBJ1-6, with 9 bases matching TRBD1. Germline V gene sequence: CDR1 SGHNT, CDR2 YENEEA. V shed 3 bases, J shed 8 bases, and the junction held 2 bases outside the gene matches. The CDR3 contains 14 residues. CDR3 sequence reads: CASSLGQGHSPLHF. In DNA, the CDR3 is TGTGCCAGCAGCTTGGGACAGGGTCATTCACCCCTCCACTTT. Using reference TRBV11-3 and TRBJ1-6 for the parts outside the CDR3, the full variable domain is EAGVVQSPRYKIIEKKQPVAFWCNPISGHNTLYWYLQNLGQGPELLIRYENEEAVDDSQLPKDRFSAERLKGVDSTLKIQPAELGDSAVYLCASSLGQGHSPLHFGNGTRLTVT.

V is TRBV4-1 and J is TRBJ2-7, with TRBD1 identical over 9 bases. CDR1 is MGHRA and CDR2 is YSYEKL in the germline V gene. This CDR3 spans 15 amino acids. Unmatched junction bases numbered 9, after V lost 8 bases and J lost 1 base. CDR3 bases: TGCGCCAGCTCTTGGGCGGGACAGGGTTCCTACGAGCAGTACTTC. This sequence encodes CASSWAGQGSYEQYF.

The CDR3 spells CASSEGIAGIGELFF. As DNA, the CDR3 is TGTGCCAGCAGCGAGGGGATAGCGGGAATCGGGGAGCTGTTTTTT. The chain uses TRBV7-9 and TRBJ2-2, with 8 bases lining up with TRBD2. CDR1 is SEHNR and CDR2 is FQNEAQ in the germline V gene (reference sequence). V dropped 5 bases and J dropped 7; count of bases not matched to a gene: 9. This CDR3 region has 15 residues.

The rearrangement links TRBV5-4 to TRBJ2-5, with D possibly being TRBD2 (5 bases). The CDR3 consists of 15 residues. V lost 1 base and J 6 bases, leaving 16 bases between the germline ends. CDR1 SGHNT and CDR2 YYREEE come from the germline V gene (reference sequence). CDR3: CASSLTGRSIKTQYF. CDR3 coding DNA: TGTGCCAGCAGCTTGACGGGGAGATCCATAAAGACCCAGTACTTC.

This chain links TRBV6-1 with TRBJ1-5; the D is unclear. This CDR3 contains 14 residues. Trimming shortened V by 2 bases and J by 4 bases, and 9 bases separated the two germline ends. Germline V lookup: CDR1 MNHNS, CDR2 SASEGT. CDR3 sequence (DNA): TGTGCCAGCAGTGAAAGCGGCGGAAATCAGCCCCAGCATTTT. Its translation is CASSESGGNQPQHF.

The chain recombines TRBV7-9 with TRBJ2-5, with TRBD2 matching over 12 bases. The germline gives CDR1 SEHNR, CDR2 FQNEAQ (reference sequence). The CDR3 length is 15 residues. J gave up 5 bases and V 6 bases, and 7 bases lay outside the gene matches. For the CDR3, the DNA is TGTGCCAGCAGAAGACTAGCGGGAGCTTGGGAGACCCAGTACTTC. This gives the protein CASRRLAGAWETQYF.

This clone was counted only a few times. The rearrangement uses TRBV30 and TRBJ2-1; 8 positions agree with TRBD2. After removal of 3 bases from V and 4 bases from J, the junction contained 8 bases not matched to a gene. The CDR3 is made up of 15 amino acids. CDR1 is GTSNPN and CDR2 is SVGIG in the germline V gene (reference sequence). The CDR3 nucleotides are TGTGCCTGGAGGCCCTCGGGAGGGTATTACAATGAGCAGTTCTTC. It yields the protein CAWRPSGGYYNEQFF.

The count of this clone is one. The genes are TRBV5-1 and TRBJ2-5; maybe TRBD2 (6 bases). V was trimmed by 0 bases and J by 1 base, leaving 13 bases between them. This CDR3 has 16 residues. The germline V gene has CDR1 SGHRS and CDR2 YFSETQ. CDR3 DNA: TGCGCCAGCAGCTTGGCCGGAGGGTACTCCCAAGAGACCCAGTACTTC. The encoded protein is CASSLAGGYSQETQYF.

J is TRBJ2-1 and V is TRBV5-8, with D possibly TRBD1 on 5 matching bases. Germline CDR1 SGHTS, CDR2 YDEGEE. V was pared by 4 bases and J by 7 bases, with 24 bases between. This CDR3 is built from 17 residues. The CDR3 protein is CASSMGLQGQPRNEQFF. The DNA for the CDR3 is TGTGCCAGCAGCATGGGCCTTCAGGGTCAGCCTCGGAATGAGCAGTTCTTC.